This passage covers 31 T cell receptor beta chains from one sample sequenced in a study of blood T cell repertoires in COVID-19. TCRdb's copy holds only in-frame clones and misses some; the assay was immunoSEQ multiplex PCR. This repertoire shows some 150,000 clones, 80% to 90% found once; its top ten account for approximately 8%. Sequences were obtained from peripheral blood. The receptors originated from a woman in her sixties with COVID-19, enrolled during active disease.

The sample holds a few counts of this clone. This chain joins TRBV5-6 and TRBJ2-3, with 8 positions matching TRBD2. The CDR3 runs 13 residues. Germline V gives CDR1 SGHDT, CDR2 YYEEEE. Unmatched junction bases numbered 3, after V lost 2 bases and J lost 7 bases. The CDR3 bases are TGTGCCAGCAGCTTAGCGGGGGATCATACGCAGTATTTT. As protein: CASSLAGDHTQYF. Supplemented by reference TRBV5-6 and TRBJ2-3, the full variable domain reads DAGVTQSPTHLIKTRGQQVTLRCSPKSGHDTVSWYQQALGQGPQFIFQYYEEEERQRGNFPDRFSGHQFPNYSSELNVNALLLGDSALYLCASSLAGDHTQYFGPGTRLTVL.

Only a few counts were recorded for this clone. The chain joins TRBV4-2 to TRBJ1-1, with D maybe TRBD1 (5 bases). Trimming removed 0 bases from V and 10 bases from J, with 12 bases in between. CDR3 length equals 13 residues. CDR1 is LGHNA and CDR2 is YNFKEQ in the germline V gene. CDR3 coding DNA: TGTGCCAGCAGCCAAGAAATTGGCGGGACAGCTTTCTTT. Its translation is CASSQEIGGTAFF.

The V and J genes are TRBV18 and TRBJ2-7, with TRBD2 identical over 11 bases. This CDR3 has 17 amino acids. Germline CDR1 reads KGHSH; CDR2 reads LQKENI. The V gene end was trimmed by 4 bases and the J gene end by 6 bases; junction bases not matched to a gene: 14. This CDR3 is CASSQTRASGGPSEQYF. The CDR3 DNA sequence: TGTGCCAGCTCACAAACACGGGCTAGCGGGGGGCCCAGCGAGCAGTACTTC.

The V call is TRBV7-2, the J call TRBJ2-1, with 12 nucleotides matching TRBD2. Trimming took 4 bases from V and 4 from J; bases not matched to a gene: 5. Germline CDR1 reads SGHTA; CDR2 reads FQGNSA. The CDR3 sequence is 16 residues long. The CDR3 DNA sequence: TGTGCCAGCAGCTCTCTAGGACTAGCGGGATACAATGAGCAGTTCTTC. Translating it yields CASSSLGLAGYNEQFF.

This rearrangement joins TRBV12-5 to TRBJ2-1; maybe TRBD2 (5 bases). Germline loops: CDR1 LGHNT, CDR2 FRNRAP. The CDR3 length is 14 residues. Trimming took off 1 base at V and 10 bases at J, with 14 bases between the two ends. The DNA for the CDR3 is TGTGCTAGTGGTTTGGGGAAGAGCCCGGGGGAGCAGTTCTTC. It codes for CASGLGKSPGEQFF.

The V gene is TRBV6-2 or TRBV6-3, the J gene TRBJ1-6, with 8 positions matching TRBD1. V trimming: 6 bases; J trimming: 7 bases; junction bases outside the gene matches: 5. CDR1 and CDR2 from the germline V gene are MNHEY and SVGEGT. The CDR3 has 14 residues. The CDR3 nucleotides read TGTGCCAGCAGCCAGGACAGGGACAATTCACCCCTCCACTTT. Its protein is CASSQDRDNSPLHF.

V is TRBV7-8 and J is TRBJ2-2, with D tentatively TRBD1 (6 bases). Germline V gene sequence: CDR1 SGHVS, CDR2 FQNEAQ. With 1 base removed from V and 0 bases from J, the gap between germline ends came to 12 bases. The CDR3 spans 17 residues. The CDR3 DNA reads TGTGCCAGCAGCTTAGAGTCAGGGGCCGCGAACACCGGGGAGCTGTTTTTT. It is translated as CASSLESGAANTGELFF.

This clone was recorded once. This sequence joins TRBV9 and TRBJ2-4, with 7 bases aligning to TRBD1. Trimming cost V 2 bases and J 8 bases; bases outside gene matches: 1. Looked up from germline, CDR1 is SGDLS and CDR2 is YYNGEE. CDR3 length: 12 residues. The CDR3 DNA follows: TGTGCCAGCAGCGTTACAGGGGACATTCAGTACTTC. As protein: CASSVTGDIQYF.

The chain's CDR3 is CASSPGQGTYEQYF. The CDR3 region has the DNA TGTGCCAGCAGTCCAGGACAGGGAACCTACGAGCAGTACTTC. The rearrangement joins TRBV27 to TRBJ2-7, with 8 bases identical to TRBD1. The V gene's germline CDR1 is MNHEY and CDR2 SMNVEV (reference sequence). This CDR3 comprises 14 residues. Unmatched junction bases numbered 5, after V lost 5 bases and J lost 2 bases.

V and J are TRBV10-3 and TRBJ2-5; 10 bases map to TRBD2. CDR1 and CDR2 from the germline V gene are ENHRY and SYGVKD. The V gene end was trimmed by 0 bases and the J gene end by 5 bases; junction bases not matched to a gene: 15. The CDR3 consists of 19 residues. CDR3 protein: CAISESPDRLAGERETQYF. The CDR3 DNA is TGTGCCATCAGTGAGTCCCCAGATAGACTAGCGGGCGAACGGGAGACCCAGTACTTC.

The CDR3 DNA sequence: TGTGCCAGCAGCCCTGCATACAATGCCTACGAGCAGTACTTC. This translates into CASSPAYNAYEQYF. The gene calls are TRBV13 and TRBJ2-7; D unresolved. CDR1 PRHDT and CDR2 FYEKMQ come from the germline V gene (reference sequence). The ends were cut back, 5 bases at V and 2 bases at J, with 13 bases in the middle. This CDR3 region has 14 residues.

A single count supports this clone. The chain links TRBV6-6 to TRBJ1-6, with D possibly being TRBD1 (5 bases). The CDR3 spans 15 residues. Deletions cut 6 bases from V and 7 bases from J, with 16 bases between. Per germline, CDR1 MNHNY and CDR2 SVGAGI (reference sequence). The CDR3 is CASSGLGGPNSPLHF. Here the CDR3 DNA reads TGTGCCAGCAGCGGTCTCGGGGGACCGAATTCACCCCTCCACTTT.

The chain uses TRBV7-2 and TRBJ1-2, with D unresolved. The ends were cut back, 5 bases at V and 0 bases at J, with 7 bases in the middle. Germline-derived CDR1 and CDR2 are SGHTA and FQGNSA. The length of the CDR3 is 13 residues. Here the CDR3 DNA reads TGTGCCAGCAGCCCCCAGGCTAACTATGGCTACACCTTC. Translated, it gives CASSPQANYGYTF.

The chain carries TRBV7-3 and TRBJ2-5; D possibly corresponds to TRBD2 (6 bases). CDR3 length equals 12 residues. Germline V gene sequence: CDR1 SGHTA, CDR2 FQGTGA. V was clipped by 5 bases and J by 7 bases, with 11 bases between them. CDR3 in DNA: TGTGCCAGCAGCCCCGTCGGGGGGACCCAGTACTTC. Amino acids: CASSPVGGTQYF.

The rearrangement links TRBV6-2 or TRBV6-3 to TRBJ2-1; maybe TRBD1 (5 bases). Germline CDR1 reads MNHEY; CDR2 reads SVGEGT. Trimming removed 3 bases from V and 6 bases from J, with 9 bases in between. This CDR3 is 13 amino acids long. In DNA form, the CDR3 reads TGTGCCAGCAGTTATGTAGGGGTCAATGAGCAGTTCTTC. As protein: CASSYVGVNEQFF.

The chain couples TRBV11-3 to TRBJ2-3; possibly TRBD2 for D (5 bases). CDR1 and CDR2 (germline): SGHNT, YENEEA. There are 12 residues in the CDR3. V was trimmed by 4 bases and J by 6 bases, leaving 8 bases between them. The CDR3 loop reads CASSYGGDTQYF. In DNA, the CDR3 is TGTGCCAGCAGCTACGGCGGGGATACGCAGTATTTT.

This CDR3 reads CASSQGWGRSFTEAFF. The CDR3 DNA reads TGCGCCAGCAGCCAAGGGTGGGGGCGATCGTTCACTGAAGCTTTCTTT. This sequence joins TRBV4-1 and TRBJ1-1; D may be TRBD1 (6 bases). V was clipped by 1 base and J by 4 bases, with 16 bases between them. Looked up from germline, CDR1 is MGHRA and CDR2 is YSYEKL. This CDR3 is built from 16 residues.

The chain has TRBV9 and TRBJ1-3; no definite D call. The CDR3 has 16 residues. Germline V gives CDR1 SGDLS, CDR2 YYNGEE. V gave up 4 bases and J gave up 4 bases, with 18 bases separating them. CDR3 sequence: CASSPFSGLSGNTIYF. The CDR3 DNA reads TGTGCCAGCAGCCCGTTCAGTGGGCTCTCAGGAAACACCATATATTTT.

The CDR3 is CASSVGAGGAFSYNEQFF. DNA of the CDR3: TGTGCCAGCAGCGTAGGGGCCGGGGGGGCCTTCTCCTACAATGAGCAGTTCTTC. The chain is built from TRBV9 and TRBJ2-1; 8 nucleotides align to TRBD2. The CDR3 is 18 residues long. Germline V gives CDR1 SGDLS, CDR2 YYNGEE. Trimming took 0 bases from V and 0 from J; bases not matched to a gene: 8.

This rearrangement joins TRBV3-1 (or the pseudogene TRBV3-2) to TRBJ2-5; 8 nucleotides agree with TRBD2. J lost 4 bases, V lost 4 bases, and 8 bases had no gene match. The CDR3 extends over 15 amino acids. Per germline, CDR1 LGHDT and CDR2 YNNKEL (reference sequence). The CDR3, as DNA: TGTGCCAGCAGCCCTCCGGGACTAGTCGGAGAGACCCAGTACTTC. Protein sequence: CASSPPGLVGETQYF.

This chain connects TRBV7-2 to TRBJ2-2; tentatively, D is TRBD1 (6 bases). CDR1 and CDR2 from the germline V gene are SGHTA and FQGNSA. V gave up 1 base and J gave up 5 bases, with 11 bases separating them. CDR3 length: 15 amino acids. CDR3 DNA sequence: TGTGCCAGCAGCTTAGGGGGAAGGGGGACCGGGGAGCTGTTTTTT. It codes for CASSLGGRGTGELFF. The full variable domain, rest sourced from reference TRBV7-2 and TRBJ2-2, is GAGVSQSPSNKVTEKGKDVELRCDPISGHTALYWYRQSLGQGLEFLIYFQGNSAPDKSGLPSDRFSAERTGGSVSTLTIQRTQQEDSAVYLCASSLGGRGTGELFFGEGSRLTVL.

The CDR3 DNA reads as TGTGCCAGCAGCCAAGGGGTGCGAGCGGGGAACACAGATACGCAGTATTTT. It specifies CASSQGVRAGNTDTQYF. V is TRBV4-2 and J is TRBJ2-3, with TRBD2 matching over 7 bases. Losses at the gene ends were 1 base for V and 2 bases for J; bases not matched to a gene: 9. The CDR3 is 17 amino acids. Germline assignment: CDR1 LGHNA and CDR2 YNFKEQ.

The V and J genes are TRBV6-2 or TRBV6-3 and TRBJ2-7, with 8 bases aligning to TRBD2. The CDR3 totals 12 residues. The trim removed 1 base at V and 9 bases at J, leaving 2 bases unmatched. The germline gives CDR1 MNHEY, CDR2 SVGEGT. DNA of the CDR3: TGTGCCAGCAGTTACTATGCGGGGGGGCAGTACTTC. Its protein is CASSYYAGGQYF.

In its sample, this clone was seen a few times. The genes are TRBV28 and TRBJ1-5; 8 positions match TRBD1. The V gene end was trimmed by 10 bases and the J gene end by 0 bases; junction bases not matched to a gene: 17. The CDR3 contains 18 residues. In germline, CDR1 is MDHEN, CDR2 SYDVKM. CDR3 DNA sequence: TGTGCCACCCCTCCGGGACAGGCAACGACTTATAGCAATCAGCCCCAGCATTTT. It codes for CATPPGQATTYSNQPQHF.

This clone came up once. The chain combines TRBV27 with TRBJ1-4; 7 bases match TRBD1. Germline lookup yields CDR1 MNHEY and CDR2 SMNVEV (reference sequence). V dropped 6 bases and J dropped 0; count of bases not matched to a gene: 7. CDR3 length: 16 residues. As DNA, the CDR3 is TGTGCCAGCAGCTCGACAGGGTCGGCAACTAATGAAAAACTGTTTTTT. It translates to CASSSTGSATNEKLFF.

The V and J genes are TRBV7-2 and TRBJ2-7; the D is unclear. This CDR3 spans 13 amino acids. CDR1 and CDR2 (germline): SGHTA, FQGNSA. Trimming removed 2 bases from V and 3 bases from J, with 8 bases in between. The CDR3 nucleotides read TGTGCCAGCAGCTTAACGACTTACTACGAGCAGTACTTC. Protein product: CASSLTTYYEQYF.

V is TRBV7-2 and J is TRBJ1-2; D gene unclear. The CDR3 is made up of 16 amino acids. Trimming removed 0 bases at V and 0 bases at J, with 11 bases between. CDR1 SGHTA and CDR2 FQGNSA come from the germline V gene. CDR3 coding DNA: TGTGCCAGCAGCTTAGCCGCAGGCGCAACTAACTATGGCTACACCTTC. It is translated as CASSLAAGATNYGYTF.

The rearrangement uses TRBV27 and TRBJ2-1, with TRBD2 identical over 9 bases. Trimming at V came to 3 bases and at J to 10 bases, leaving 13 bases not matched to a gene. CDR1 and CDR2 from the germline V gene are MNHEY and SMNVEV (reference sequence). The CDR3 consists of 16 residues. The CDR3 is CASSFWRGGFPQEQFF. For the CDR3, the DNA is TGTGCCAGCAGTTTTTGGCGGGGGGGTTTCCCACAAGAGCAGTTCTTC.

The gene calls are TRBV18 and TRBJ2-5; D uncertain. Germline CDR1 and CDR2: KGHSH and LQKENI. V was cut by 6 bases and J by 6 bases, with 20 bases left in between. The CDR3 length is 15 residues. The CDR3 region has the DNA TGTGCCAGCTCGCCCTCAGCAACCTCGGAGAAGACCCAGTACTTC. Translated, it gives CASSPSATSEKTQYF.

The J gene is TRBJ1-2, the V gene TRBV5-1; 9 nucleotides match TRBD1. The CDR3 totals 13 residues. V was pared by 3 bases and J by 8 bases, with 5 bases of the junction left unmatched. The germline gives CDR1 SGHRS, CDR2 YFSETQ. The CDR3 loop reads CASSWDRDGGYTF. The CDR3 nucleotides read TGCGCCAGCAGCTGGGACAGGGATGGAGGCTACACCTTC.

The sample holds many counts of this clone. The genes are TRBV4-2 and TRBJ2-1; D is unclear. CDR3 size: 14 residues. The V end lost 0 bases, the J end lost 3 bases, and 6 bases lay between the germline ends. CDR1 and CDR2 (germline): LGHNA, YNFKEQ. The DNA of the CDR3 is TGTGCCAGCAGCCAAGATCCCAGCTACAATGAGCAGTTCTTC. This gives the protein CASSQDPSYNEQFF.